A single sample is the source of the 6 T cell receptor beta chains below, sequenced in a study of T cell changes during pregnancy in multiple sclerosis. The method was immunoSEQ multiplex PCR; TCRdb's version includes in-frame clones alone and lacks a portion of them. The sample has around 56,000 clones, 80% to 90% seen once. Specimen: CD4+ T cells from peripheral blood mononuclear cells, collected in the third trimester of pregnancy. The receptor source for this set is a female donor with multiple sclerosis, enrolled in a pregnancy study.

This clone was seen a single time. Written as DNA, the CDR3 is TGTGCCTGCGAACAGCGGGAGGTCACCGGGGAGCTGTTTTTT. It encodes CACEQREVTGELFF. The chain combines TRBV2 with TRBJ2-2; 9 bases are a match to TRBD2. V lost 11 bases, J lost 4 bases, and 8 bases stayed unmatched. The CDR3 has 14 residues. Germline-derived CDR1 and CDR2 are SNHLY and FYNNEI.

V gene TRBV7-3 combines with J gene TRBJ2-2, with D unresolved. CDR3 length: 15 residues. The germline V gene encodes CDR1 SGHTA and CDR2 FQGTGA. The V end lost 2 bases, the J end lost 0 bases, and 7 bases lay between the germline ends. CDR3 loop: CASSLGQANTGELFF. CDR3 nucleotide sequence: TGTGCCAGCAGCTTAGGGCAGGCGAACACCGGGGAGCTGTTTTTT.

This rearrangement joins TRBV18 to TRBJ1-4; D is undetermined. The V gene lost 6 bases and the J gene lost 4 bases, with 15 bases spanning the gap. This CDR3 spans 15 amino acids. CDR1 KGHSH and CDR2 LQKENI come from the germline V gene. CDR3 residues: CASSPLAGLNEKLFF. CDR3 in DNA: TGTGCCAGCTCCCCCTTGGCAGGCCTTAATGAAAAACTGTTTTTT.

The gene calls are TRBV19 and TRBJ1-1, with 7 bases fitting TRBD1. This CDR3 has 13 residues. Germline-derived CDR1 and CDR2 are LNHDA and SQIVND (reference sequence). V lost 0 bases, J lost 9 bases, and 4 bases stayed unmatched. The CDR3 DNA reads TGTGCCAGTAGTATAGAACAGGGGCAAAAAGCTTTCTTT. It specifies CASSIEQGQKAFF.

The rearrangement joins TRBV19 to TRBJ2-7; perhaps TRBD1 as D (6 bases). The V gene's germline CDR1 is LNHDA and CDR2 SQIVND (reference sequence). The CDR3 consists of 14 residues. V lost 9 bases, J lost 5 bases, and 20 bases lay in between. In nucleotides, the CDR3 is TGTGCCAGCAGGTCGACAGGAACGTTTGACGAGCAGTACTTC. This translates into CASRSTGTFDEQYF.

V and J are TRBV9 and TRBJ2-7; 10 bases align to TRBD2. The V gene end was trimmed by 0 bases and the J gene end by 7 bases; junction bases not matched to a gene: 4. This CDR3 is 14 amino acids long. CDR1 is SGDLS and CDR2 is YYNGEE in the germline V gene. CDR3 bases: TGTGCCAGCAGCGTAGCTAGCGGGAGCTTAGAGCAGTACTTC. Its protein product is CASSVASGSLEQYF.